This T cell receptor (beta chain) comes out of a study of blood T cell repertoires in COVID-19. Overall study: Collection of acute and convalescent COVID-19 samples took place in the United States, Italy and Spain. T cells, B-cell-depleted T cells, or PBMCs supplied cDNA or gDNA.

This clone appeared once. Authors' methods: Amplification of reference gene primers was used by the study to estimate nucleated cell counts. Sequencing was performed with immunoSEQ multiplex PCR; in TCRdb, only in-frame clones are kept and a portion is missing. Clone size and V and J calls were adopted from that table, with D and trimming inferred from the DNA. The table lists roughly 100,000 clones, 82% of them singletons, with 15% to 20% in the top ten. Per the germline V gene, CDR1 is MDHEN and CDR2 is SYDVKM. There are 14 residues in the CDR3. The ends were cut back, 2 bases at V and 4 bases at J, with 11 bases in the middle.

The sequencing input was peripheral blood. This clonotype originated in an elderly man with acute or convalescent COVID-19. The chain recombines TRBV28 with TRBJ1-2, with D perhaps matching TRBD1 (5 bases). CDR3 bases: TGTGCCAGCAGTTTAAGCGACAGTTCCTATGGCTACACCTTC. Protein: CASSLSDSSYGYTF.